This T cell receptor beta chain was recorded in a study of post-analysis software for immune sequencing data. Looking at the study overall: Some patients lacked subtype; others had relapsing-remitting, secondary progressive or progressive-relapsing disease.

Built from TCR beta cDNA, the libraries had unique molecular identifiers in them. The T cell input of roughly 0.9 to 10 million gave about 470,000 cDNA molecules. From the PCR reads, TCRdb called clonotypes with MiXCR, one entry per CDR3 protein. The sample has about 200,000 distinct CDR3 sequences; approximately 30% are singletons. In germline, CDR1 is MNHEY, CDR2 SVGAGI. Between the trimmed V and J ends, which lost 6 bases and 0 bases, there was a span of 10 bases. There are 14 residues in the CDR3. This clonotype was detected a few times. What it recognizes is unknown. This could be a read error, since a much larger clone is one nucleotide away. Study observations and caveats: By F measure, samples from a shared preparation batch strongly co-clustered. Controls showed lower frequencies than patients for several TRBV segments, and TRBV5-6, TRBV5-1 and TRBV20-1 were among these. Controls showed significantly higher normalized Chao1 diversity than did multiple sclerosis patients.

The sample consisted of blood. The sequence came from a girl aged 2 to 17 with multiple sclerosis. This chain connects TRBV6-5 to TRBJ2-3; no clear D. The CDR3 DNA reads as TGTGCCAGCAGGTTGGCCACTAGCACAGATACGCAGTATTTT. Residues: CASRLATSTDTQYF.